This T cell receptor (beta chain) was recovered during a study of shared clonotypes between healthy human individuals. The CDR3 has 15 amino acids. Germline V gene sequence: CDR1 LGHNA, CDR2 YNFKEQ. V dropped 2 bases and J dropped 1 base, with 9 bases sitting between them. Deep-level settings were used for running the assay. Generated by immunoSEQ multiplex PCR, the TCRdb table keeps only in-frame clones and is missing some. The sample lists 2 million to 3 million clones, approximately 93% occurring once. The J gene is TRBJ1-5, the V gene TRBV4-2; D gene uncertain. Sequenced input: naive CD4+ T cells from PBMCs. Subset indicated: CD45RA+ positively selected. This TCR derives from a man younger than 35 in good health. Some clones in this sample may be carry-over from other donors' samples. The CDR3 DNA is TGTGCCAGCAGCCAAATCATGGGGAGCAATCAGCCCCAGCATTTT. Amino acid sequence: CASSQIMGSNQPQHF.